This T cell receptor (beta chain) was identified in a study of T-cell memory formation after mild COVID-19. This clonotype has just one count. Antigen unknown. Broader study findings: Most CD4+ clones that shrank were in CM and EM, while CD8+ ones turned up in EMRA. In pre-infection memory, a portion of responding clones appeared, which suggested that cross-reactive memory joined. Second-wave clones with a day 37 peak had unconfirmed SARS-CoV-2 specificity. Clones contracting over day 15 to 85 were CD4/CD8 balanced, with later expanders leaning CD4+.

V gave up 6 bases and J gave up 0 bases, with 19 bases separating them. Germline CDR1 LNHDA, CDR2 SQIVND (reference sequence). CDR3 size: 17 residues. TCRdb used MiXCR to reprocess the 5' RACE reads, holding one entry per CDR3 protein. Of approximately 150,000 distinct CDR3 sequences in the sample, approximately 14% are singletons; the top ten hold approximately 14%. What was sequenced was PBMCs or a T cell subset sorted from them (not recorded which). The V gene is TRBV19, the J gene TRBJ2-3; D remains unclear. The clonotype originates from an adult woman who had mild COVID-19 (a few samples of this study predate the infection). Cell type and time point are not known. The CDR3 loop reads CASSSPRVETSTDTQYF. In DNA form, the CDR3 reads TGTGCCAGTAGCTCCCCCCGGGTTGAGACTAGCACAGATACGCAGTATTTT.